This is a list of T cell receptor beta chains from one sample in a study of long-term antiretroviral therapy in people with HIV. Only in-frame clones appear in the TCRdb table, and some are missing; sequencing was by immunoSEQ multiplex PCR. There are more than 11,000 clones in the sample; around four fifths occur only once, and nearly 20% lies in the top ten. The sequences come from unsorted PBMCs, collected 1.3 years before starting antiretroviral therapy. The receptors were sampled from a man aged 35-49 years with HIV. Both conserved end residues are part of each CDR3. D genes are given only for firm matches. Clone size, where shown, is once, few, many, or a class for clones that have expanded.

J	D	size	V	DNA	CDR3
TRBJ2-7	TRBD1	few	TRBV6-6	TGTGCCAGCAGTGTTCCGGGACAGGGAACCGAGCAGTACTTC	CASSVPGQGTEQYF
TRBJ2-2	NA	NA	TRBV5-1	TGCGCCAGCAGCTTGAATAGGGCGAACACCGGGGAGCTGTTTTTT	CASSLNRANTGELFF
TRBJ2-7	NA	NA	TRBV5-1	TGCGCCAGCAGCTTGGAAGCAATCTCCTACGAGCAGTACTTC	CASSLEAISYEQYF
TRBJ2-2	TRBD2	NA	TRBV10-2	TGCGCCAGCAGTGAACCGAGCGGGGGAATCACCGGGGAGCTGTTTTTT	CASSEPSGGITGELFF
TRBJ2-2	NA	NA	TRBV10-1	TGCGCCAGCAGTGGTTTAGATACCGGGGAGCTGTTTTTT	CASSGLDTGELFF
TRBJ2-7	TRBD1	NA	TRBV5-6	TGTGCCAGCAGCCTCCGGGACAGATTCTACGAGCAGTACTTC	CASSLRDRFYEQYF
TRBJ2-1	TRBD2	NA	TRBV18	TGTGCCAGCACGTCCCCTAGCGGGGATAACAATGAGCAGTTCTTC	CASTSPSGDNNEQFF
TRBJ2-2	NA	once	TRBV27	TGTGCCAGCAGTCCCAGGGTCGCCGGGGAGCTGTTTTTT	CASSPRVAGELFF
TRBJ2-3	TRBD2	NA	TRBV10-3	TGTGCCATCAGTGGTAGCCCGGGGGGGGACACAGATACGCAGTATTTT	CAISGSPGGDTDTQYF
TRBJ1-5	NA	NA	TRBV18	TGTGCCAGCTCACCTCAGGGTGGCGGCAATCAGCCCCAGCATTTT	CASSPQGGGNQPQHF
TRBJ1-6	NA	NA	TRBV6-5	TGTGCCAGCAGGGATCAGGGAGTTAGTAATTCACCCCTCCACTTT	CASRDQGVSNSPLHF
TRBJ2-7	NA	NA	TRBV7-9	TGTGCCAGCAGCTTACAACTTCTGGAGCAGTACTTC	CASSLQLLEQYF
TRBJ1-2	TRBD1	NA	TRBV7-8	TGTGCCAGCAGCTTAGCGATAGGGACAGGTGACTATGGCTACACCTTC	CASSLAIGTGDYGYTF
TRBJ1-5	NA	NA	TRBV2	TGTGCCAGCAGTGACCCCAATCAGCCCCAGCATTTT	CASSDPNQPQHF
TRBJ2-4	TRBD1	NA	TRBV11-1	TGTGCCAGCAGCACTGGGACAGCAAACATTCAGTACTTC	CASSTGTANIQYF
TRBJ1-2	NA	NA	TRBV5-1	TGCGCCAGCAGCTCCTACCAGGGGAACTATGGCTACACCTTC	CASSSYQGNYGYTF
TRBJ1-4	NA	NA	TRBV12-5	TGTGCTAGTGGTTTGGTTGAGCAGGGATGGGAAAAACTGTTTTTT	CASGLVEQGWEKLFF
TRBJ1-1	TRBD1	NA	TRBV13	TGTGCCAGCAGCTGGGCAGGGGGGTTTAACACTGAAGCTTTCTTT	CASSWAGGFNTEAFF
TRBJ2-3	NA	NA	TRBV5-1	TGCGCCAGCAGCCTTGGGACCTCCCCAGATACGCAGTATTTT	CASSLGTSPDTQYF
TRBJ1-6	NA	NA	TRBV30	TGTGCCTGGAGGTACAGCTATAATTCACCCCTCCACTTT	CAWRYSYNSPLHF
TRBJ1-5	NA	NA	TRBV5-1	TGCGCCAGCAGCCTCTCGGGGGGATCGGATCAGCCCCAGCATTTT	CASSLSGGSDQPQHF
TRBJ1-1	NA	NA	TRBV5-1	TGCGCCAGCAGCTTGATAAAGGGGGAAGCTTTCTTT	CASSLIKGEAFF
TRBJ2-3	NA	few	TRBV27	TGTGCCAGCAGTTTAATGAGGGGAGATACGCAGTATTTT	CASSLMRGDTQYF
TRBJ2-1	TRBD1	medium-sized	TRBV5-6	TGTGCCAGCAGCGCCGGGGGCGGGACAGGGGAAAATGAGCAGTTCTTC	CASSAGGGTGENEQFF
TRBJ1-2	NA	NA	TRBV19	TGTGCCAGTAGTACCGGACGGATATCCATGACCTATGGCTACACCTTC	CASSTGRISMTYGYTF
TRBJ2-3	TRBD2	NA	TRBV18	TGTGCCAGCTCACCCTTGGCTAGCGGATCCTCCCATACGCAGTATTTT	CASSPLASGSSHTQYF
TRBJ2-7	NA	NA	TRBV12-5	TGTGCTAGTGGCGGACCACTCTACGAGCAGTACTTC	CASGGPLYEQYF
TRBJ2-4	TRBD1	NA	TRBV19	TGTGCCAGTAGTATAGCGATGTCAGGACAGGGATTTGGCATTCAGTACTTC	CASSIAMSGQGFGIQYF
TRBJ1-4	NA	once	TRBV27	TGTGCCAGCAGTTTACGACAGGTCTCTGCAACTAATGAAAAACTGTTTTTT	CASSLRQVSATNEKLFF
TRBJ1-4	TRBD1	NA	TRBV6-1	TGTGCCAGCACCCCAGGGGGGGCTCGGGAAAAACTGTTTTTT	CASTPGGAREKLFF
TRBJ1-3	NA	NA	TRBV19	TGTGCCAGTAGTCCGATGTATCTCTCTGGAAACACCATATATTTT	CASSPMYLSGNTIYF
TRBJ2-4	NA	NA	TRBV15	TGTGCCACCAGCAGAGAGAACAGCCCTTCTAGTCTAGCCAAAAACATTCAGTACTTC	CATSRENSPSSLAKNIQYF
TRBJ1-2	TRBD1	once	TRBV29-1	TGCAGCTCCTGGGACAGTGAATTAAATGGCTACACCTTC	CSSWDSELNGYTF
TRBJ2-7	NA	NA	TRBV7-8	TGTGCCAGTGGCACAGGGTTCGGGAACGAGCAGTACTTC	CASGTGFGNEQYF
TRBJ2-4	TRBD2	NA	TRBV2	TGTGCCAGCAGTGAAGCGCTTATGGCTAGCGGGGGGGCCGGAGACATTCAGTACTTC	CASSEALMASGGAGDIQYF
TRBJ2-7	NA	medium-sized	TRBV27	TGTGCCAGCAGGGGGATGGACCTCTACGAGCAGTACTTC	CASRGMDLYEQYF
TRBJ2-5	NA	NA	TRBV13	TGTGCCAGCAGCTTAGACCCGGAAGAGACCCAGTACTTC	CASSLDPEETQYF
TRBJ2-3	TRBD2	NA	TRBV19	TGTGCCAGTAGTCCCGCCGGGCGGGGGGCGACAGATACGCAGTATTTT	CASSPAGRGATDTQYF